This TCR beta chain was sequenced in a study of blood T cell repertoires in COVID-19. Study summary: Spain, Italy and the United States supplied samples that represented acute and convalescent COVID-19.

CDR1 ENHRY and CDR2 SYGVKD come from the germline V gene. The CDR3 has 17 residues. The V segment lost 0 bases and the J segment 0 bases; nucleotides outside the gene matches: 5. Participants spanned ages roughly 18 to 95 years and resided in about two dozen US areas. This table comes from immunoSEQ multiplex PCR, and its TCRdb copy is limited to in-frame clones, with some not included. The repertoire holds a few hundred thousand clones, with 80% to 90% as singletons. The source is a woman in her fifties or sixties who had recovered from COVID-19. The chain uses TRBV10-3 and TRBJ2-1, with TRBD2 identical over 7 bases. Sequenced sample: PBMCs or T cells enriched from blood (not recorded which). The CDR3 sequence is CAISESLGGSSYNEQFF. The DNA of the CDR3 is TGTGCCATCAGTGAGTCATTGGGCGGGAGCTCCTACAATGAGCAGTTCTTC.